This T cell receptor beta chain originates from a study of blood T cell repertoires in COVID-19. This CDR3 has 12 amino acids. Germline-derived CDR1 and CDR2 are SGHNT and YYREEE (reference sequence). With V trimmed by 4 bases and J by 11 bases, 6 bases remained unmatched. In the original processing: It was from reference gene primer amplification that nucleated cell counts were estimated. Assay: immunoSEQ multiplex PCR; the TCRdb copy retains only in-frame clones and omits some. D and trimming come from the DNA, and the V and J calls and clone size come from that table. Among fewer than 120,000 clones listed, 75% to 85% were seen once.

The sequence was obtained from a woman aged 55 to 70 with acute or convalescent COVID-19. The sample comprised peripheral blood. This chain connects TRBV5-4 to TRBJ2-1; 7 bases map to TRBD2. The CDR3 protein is CASSQPSGQQFF. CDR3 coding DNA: TGTGCCAGCAGCCAACCTAGCGGCCAGCAGTTCTTC.